This passage covers 19 T cell receptor beta chains from one sample sequenced in a study of patients and donors after allogeneic stem cell transplantation (dated by TCRdb to 2018 to 2020). The library was built by means of RT-PCR. These reads were obtained on a NextSeq 550. TCRdb trimmed the raw reads at Q25, called clones with MiXCR and kept productive beta chains. Every CDR3 protein is listed once, alongside the most common genes and DNA of its rows. This sample holds 900,000 to 1,000,000 distinct CDR3 sequences; approximately 18% were observed only once. The ten largest account for 6% of the sample. What was sequenced was blood, either unsorted or a sorted T cell fraction (not recorded which). All receptors come from a human donor who was either an allogeneic HSCT recipient or a stem cell or donor lymphocyte infusion donor (not recorded which). It is not recorded whose cells these are; they may come from a transplant donor.

V usage is TRBV12-3 or TRBV12-4 and J usage is TRBJ1-1; TRBD1 is a possible D gene (6 bases). V was cut by 2 bases and J by 0 bases, with 19 bases left in between. The CDR3 runs 18 residues. Written as DNA, the CDR3 is TGTGCCAGCAGTTTAAGCTGGGGGGCAGGGATCATGAACACTGAAGCTTTCTTT. Translating it yields CASSLSWGAGIMNTEAFF.

This clonotype was observed many times. The V gene is TRBV12-3 or TRBV12-4, the J gene TRBJ1-1, with unresolved D. CDR3 length: 14 residues. V was shortened by 3 bases and J by 1 base, with 9 bases between the two germline ends. CDR3: CASSFRGWNTEAFF. The CDR3 region has the DNA TGTGCCAGCAGTTTTAGAGGGTGGAACACTGAAGCTTTCTTT.

This clonotype was seen at least ten times. The chain recombines TRBV12-3 or TRBV12-4 with TRBJ1-1; TRBD1 agrees at 7 bases. There are 14 residues in the CDR3. With 6 bases clipped from V and 0 bases from J, the junction kept 4 bases outside the gene matches. This chain's CDR3 is CASRSGQMNTEAFF. For the CDR3, the DNA is TGTGCCAGCAGATCGGGACAGATGAACACTGAAGCTTTCTTT.

This clonotype was counted between two and nine times. The chain uses TRBV7-2 and TRBJ2-7, with D possibly TRBD2 on 6 matching bases. This CDR3 is 16 amino acids long. Trimming shortened V by 5 bases and J by 3 bases, and 20 bases separated the two germline ends. Germline V gene lookup returns CDR1 SGHTA and CDR2 FQGNSA. DNA for the CDR3: TGTGCCAGCAGCCATCCCGGGGGAGCGAGAGGCTACGAGCAGTACTTC. This encodes CASSHPGGARGYEQYF.

The gene calls are TRBV6-5 and TRBJ1-2, with a weak D call TRBD1 (6 bases). Deletions cut 3 bases from V and 8 bases from J, with 16 bases between. This CDR3 contains 14 residues. Germline values: CDR1 MNHEY, CDR2 SVGAGI. As DNA, the CDR3 is TGTGCCAGCAGTTATAAGAACAGGGTTCAGGGCTACACCTTC. This codes for CASSYKNRVQGYTF.

This clonotype has more than one count but fewer than ten. V and J are TRBV7-3 and TRBJ2-3; D is unclear. Between the trimmed V and J ends, which lost 0 bases and 2 bases, there was a span of 9 bases. The CDR3 spans 15 residues. Germline CDR1 SGHTA, CDR2 FQGTGA. The CDR3 loop is CASSLTPAFTDTQYF. The DNA of the CDR3 is TGTGCCAGCAGCTTAACCCCGGCCTTCACAGATACGCAGTATTTT.

This chain connects TRBV29-1 to TRBJ2-2, with TRBD1 as a possible D gene (6 bases). There are 12 residues in the CDR3. V was clipped by 7 bases and J by 7 bases, with 13 bases between them. CDR1 is SQVTM, CDR2 ANQGSEA, per germline. CDR3 sequence reads: CSGRGEGGELFF. CDR3 bases: TGCAGCGGCAGGGGTGAGGGCGGGGAGCTGTTTTTT.

The chain recombines TRBV6-2 or TRBV6-3 with TRBJ1-5; TRBD1 matches 10 bases. V gave up 6 bases and J gave up 2 bases; unmatched junction bases: 7. Germline assignment: CDR1 MNHEY and CDR2 SVGEGT. The CDR3 runs 16 residues. CDR3 nucleotides: TGTGCCAGCAGATCCTACGGACAGGGGGGCAATCAGCCCCAGCATTTT. Protein product: CASRSYGQGGNQPQHF.

The chain has TRBV11-1 and TRBJ1-2, with 7 bases aligning to TRBD1. The ends lost 0 bases at V and 2 bases at J; junction bases unmatched: 15. The CDR3 consists of 19 residues. Germline V gives CDR1 SGHAT, CDR2 FQDESV (reference sequence). CDR3 protein: CASSLARQGVAARNYGYTF. The CDR3 DNA sequence: TGTGCCAGCAGCTTAGCGCGGCAGGGGGTCGCGGCCCGAAACTATGGCTACACCTTC.

Here the CDR3 DNA reads TGTGCCAGCAGTGCAGACAGGTCCAGAGGGGAGCTGTTTTTT. Encoded protein: CASSADRSRGELFF. The gene calls are TRBV9 and TRBJ2-2; D might be TRBD1 (6 bases). V was pared by 5 bases and J by 8 bases, with 16 bases between. Per the germline V gene, CDR1 is SGDLS and CDR2 is YYNGEE. The CDR3 totals 14 residues.

The chain joins TRBV13 to TRBJ2-7; 10 bases map to TRBD2. With V trimmed by 3 bases and J by 2 bases, 13 bases remained unmatched. This CDR3 is built from 18 residues. CDR1 is PRHDT and CDR2 is FYEKMQ in the germline V gene (reference sequence). CDR3 residues: CASSFAAIAGGLAYEQYF. In DNA, the CDR3 is TGTGCCAGCAGCTTTGCGGCAATAGCGGGAGGCCTTGCCTACGAGCAGTACTTC.

This clonotype was detected many times. The gene calls are TRBV7-9 and TRBJ2-1; D gene unclear. Looked up from germline, CDR1 is SEHNR and CDR2 is FQNEAQ (reference sequence). This CDR3 is built from 13 residues. V was cut by 5 bases and J by 9 bases, with 14 bases left in between. Written as DNA, the CDR3 is TGTGCCAGCAGCCTACTCCCTGAGACTGAGCAGTTCTTC. Amino acids: CASSLLPETEQFF. The full variable domain, completed using reference TRBV7-9 and TRBJ2-1, is DTGVSQNPRHKITKRGQNVTFRCDPISEHNRLYWYRQTLGQGPEFLTYFQNEAQLEKSRLLSDRFSAERPKGSFSTLEIQRTEQGDSAMYLCASSLLPETEQFFGPGTRLTVL.

J is TRBJ2-1 and V is TRBV20-1; 7 bases align to TRBD1. V lost 4 bases to trimming and J lost 0 bases; unmatched junction nucleotides: 3. Germline assignment: CDR1 DFQATT and CDR2 SNEGSKA (reference sequence). The CDR3 length is 14 residues. The CDR3 loop is CSATGQSSYNEQFF. In DNA, the CDR3 is TGCAGTGCTACGGGACAGAGCTCCTACAATGAGCAGTTCTTC.

J is TRBJ2-3 and V is TRBV9; a possible D gene is TRBD2 (5 bases). This CDR3 spans 16 amino acids. In germline, CDR1 is SGDLS, CDR2 YYNGEE. Trimming took 0 bases from V and 1 from J, leaving 12 bases between them. As DNA, the CDR3 is TGTGCCAGCAGCGTAGAGAGGGCTACTGGCACAGATACGCAGTATTTT. Translated: CASSVERATGTDTQYF. The full variable domain, with the rest looked up from reference TRBV9 and TRBJ2-3, is DSGVTQTPKHLITATGQRVTLRCSPRSGDLSVYWYQQSLDQGLQFLIQYYNGEERAKGNILERFSAQQFPDLHSELNLSSLELGDSALYFCASSVERATGTDTQYFGPGTRLTVL.

This clonotype has more than one count but fewer than ten. The rearrangement links TRBV27 to TRBJ2-7; D might be TRBD2 (5 bases). Germline CDR1 is MNHEY and CDR2 is SMNVEV (reference sequence). Between the trimmed V and J ends, which lost 4 bases and 0 bases, there was a span of 16 bases. The CDR3 consists of 16 residues. The DNA for the CDR3 is TGTGCCAGCAGTTCCGTCGGGCGGGCCAGCTCCTACGAGCAGTACTTC. Protein product: CASSSVGRASSYEQYF.

This sequence joins TRBV20-1 and TRBJ1-1, with TRBD1 as a possible D gene (6 bases). Trimming took 0 bases from V and 0 from J, leaving 8 bases between them. This CDR3 contains 14 residues. Germline V gene lookup returns CDR1 DFQATT and CDR2 SNEGSKA (reference sequence). In nucleotides, the CDR3 is TGCAGTGCTAGAGATACAGGGATGAACACTGAAGCTTTCTTT. Amino acid sequence: CSARDTGMNTEAFF.

This clonotype was seen at least ten times. The V call is TRBV4-2, the J call TRBJ1-1, with D possibly TRBD1 on 6 matching bases. Germline V lookup: CDR1 LGHNA, CDR2 YNFKEQ. The CDR3 has 13 amino acids. Trimming left V 4 bases short and J 3 bases short, with 9 bases between. The chain's CDR3 is CASSPHRDTEAFF. Here the CDR3 DNA reads TGTGCCAGCAGCCCGCACAGGGACACTGAAGCTTTCTTT.

The rearrangement uses TRBV7-9 and TRBJ2-2; the match to TRBD2 covers 10 bases. After removal of 0 bases from V and 3 bases from J, the junction contained 4 bases not matched to a gene. CDR1 SEHNR and CDR2 FQNEAQ come from the germline V gene (reference sequence). The CDR3 runs 17 residues. In DNA form, the CDR3 reads TGTGCCAGCAGCTTAGCAGCGGGAGGGGCTTACACCGGGGAGCTGTTTTTT. The encoded protein is CASSLAAGGAYTGELFF.

The rearrangement uses TRBV18 and TRBJ2-4; D might be TRBD1 (5 bases). Trimming stripped 6 bases from V and 7 bases from J, with 16 bases between. CDR1 and CDR2 from the germline V gene are KGHSH and LQKENI. CDR3 length: 14 amino acids. The CDR3 sequence is CASSQRSGLNIQYF. For the CDR3, the DNA is TGTGCCAGCTCTCAACGCTCAGGGTTGAACATTCAGTACTTC.